The 21 T cell receptor beta chains in this list originate from one sample, sequenced in a study of shared clonotypes between healthy human individuals. The repertoire was sequenced with immunoSEQ multiplex PCR; TCRdb's copy has only in-frame clones and lacks some. The sample shows around 500,000 clones, approximately 79% of them seen only once. Sequencing was carried out using PBMCs. These receptors all come from a middle-aged woman in good health. Some clones in this sample may be carry-over from other donors' samples.

This clone was recorded a few times. V usage is TRBV6-5 and J usage is TRBJ2-7, with 7 positions matching TRBD1. V lost 4 bases, J lost 3 bases, and 6 bases stayed unmatched. This CDR3 has 14 amino acids. The V gene's germline CDR1 is MNHEY and CDR2 SVGAGI. CDR3 DNA sequence: TGTGCCAGCAGTTCAGGGGGTGGCGTCTACGAGCAGTACTTC. This encodes CASSSGGGVYEQYF.

The V gene is TRBV19, the J gene TRBJ2-5; D unclear. Germline values: CDR1 LNHDA, CDR2 SQIVND (reference sequence). This CDR3 is 13 amino acids long. Between the trimmed V and J ends, which lost 5 bases and 4 bases, there was a span of 11 bases. The CDR3: CASSPQVRETQYF. The DNA of the CDR3 is TGTGCCAGTAGTCCTCAAGTTAGAGAGACCCAGTACTTC.

This chain connects TRBV18 to TRBJ2-5; TRBD1 or TRBD2 may be the D gene (5 bases each). This CDR3 has 14 amino acids. Looked up from germline, CDR1 is KGHSH and CDR2 is LQKENI. Trimming took off 2 bases at V and 5 bases at J, with 12 bases between the two ends. The CDR3 loop is CASSPSGTPETQYF. CDR3 bases: TGTGCCAGCTCACCATCAGGGACCCCGGAGACCCAGTACTTC. Based on the CDR3 plus reference TRBV18 and TRBJ2-5, the full variable domain is NAGVMQNPRHLVRRRGQEARLRCSPMKGHSHVYWYRQLPEEGLKFMVYLQKENIIDESGMPKERFSAEFPKEGPSILRIQQVVRGDSAAYFCASSPSGTPETQYFGPGTRLLVL.

This clone was counted once. The chain recombines TRBV19 with TRBJ2-1, with D unclear. Germline assignment: CDR1 LNHDA and CDR2 SQIVND (reference sequence). This CDR3 has 13 amino acids. The ends were cut back, 2 bases at V and 5 bases at J, with 7 bases in the middle. CDR3 sequence reads: CASSISRNNEQFF. The CDR3 region has the DNA TGTGCCAGTAGTATAAGTAGGAACAATGAGCAGTTCTTC.

In its sample, this clone was seen once. The genes are TRBV5-1 and TRBJ1-3; D gene ambiguous. The V gene's germline CDR1 is SGHRS and CDR2 YFSETQ. V was clipped by 0 bases and J by 3 bases, with 13 bases between them. There are 16 residues in the CDR3. The CDR3, as DNA: TGCGCCAGCAGCTTGGCTGGGGTCGTTCGTGGAAACACCATATATTTT. As protein: CASSLAGVVRGNTIYF. Filled out from reference TRBV5-1 and TRBJ1-3, the complete variable domain reads KAGVTQTPRYLIKTRGQQVTLSCSPISGHRSVSWYQQTPGQGLQFLFEYFSETQRNKGNFPGRFSGRQFSNSRSEMNVSTLELGDSALYLCASSLAGVVRGNTIYFGEGSWLTVV.

V gene TRBV30 combines with J gene TRBJ1-2; TRBD1 aligns across 7 bases. With 2 bases clipped from V and 5 bases from J, the junction kept 8 bases outside the gene matches. Germline V gives CDR1 GTSNPN, CDR2 SVGIG (reference sequence). This CDR3 contains 14 residues. The CDR3 spells CAWSSGGSRYGYTF. DNA of the CDR3: TGTGCCTGGAGTTCAGGGGGGTCTAGGTATGGCTACACCTTC.

The chain has TRBV9 and TRBJ1-3; D not certain. The CDR3 loop spans 15 amino acids. Deletions cut 0 bases from V and 0 bases from J, with 7 bases between. CDR1 and CDR2 (germline): SGDLS, YYNGEE. CDR3 coding DNA: TGTGCCAGCAGCGTAGGGGGATTCTCTGGAAACACCATATATTTT. Its protein product is CASSVGGFSGNTIYF.

The chain joins TRBV30 to TRBJ2-7, with a tentative D call TRBD1 (6 bases). Germline lookup yields CDR1 GTSNPN and CDR2 SVGIG (reference sequence). V dropped 0 bases and J dropped 6 bases, with 21 bases sitting between them. The CDR3 extends over 16 amino acids. The DNA of the CDR3 is TGTGCCTGGAGTGTAAGGACGGGTGGACAGTTTCGCGAGCAGTACTTC. As protein: CAWSVRTGGQFREQYF.

The rearrangement links TRBV9 to TRBJ1-4; tentative D call: TRBD1 (5 bases). CDR3 size: 15 residues. The germline V gene encodes CDR1 SGDLS and CDR2 YYNGEE. V dropped 0 bases and J dropped 3 bases, with 9 bases sitting between them. Here the CDR3 reads CASSVGRGANEKLFF. For the CDR3, the DNA is TGTGCCAGCAGCGTAGGTAGGGGAGCTAATGAAAAACTGTTTTTT.

This clone was seen only a few times. The chain carries TRBV27 and TRBJ1-5; D is possibly TRBD1 (5 bases). CDR1 and CDR2 from the germline V gene are MNHEY and SMNVEV (reference sequence). This CDR3 region has 13 residues. Deletions cut 5 bases from V and 8 bases from J, with 13 bases between. CDR3 nucleotide sequence: TGTGCCAGCAGTCAGCAGGGTTTGGAGCCCCAGCATTTT. This gives the protein CASSQQGLEPQHF.

The chain combines TRBV7-2 with TRBJ2-7; 8 bases agree with TRBD1. CDR1 SGHTA and CDR2 FQGNSA come from the germline V gene. Germline trimming cut 0 bases from V and 4 bases from J; bases unmatched to any gene: 5. The CDR3 has 15 amino acids. CDR3 DNA: TGTGCCAGCAGCTTAGCTGGCGACAGGGGTTACGAGCAGTACTTC. As protein: CASSLAGDRGYEQYF.

The chain employs TRBV7-2 and TRBJ2-6, with a possible D match to TRBD2 (6 bases). CDR1 is SGHTA, CDR2 FQGNSA, per germline. The CDR3 has 17 residues. Trimming took off 0 bases at V and 2 bases at J, with 11 bases between the two ends. This chain's CDR3 is CASSLAYPGAGANVLTF. The CDR3 nucleotides read TGTGCCAGCAGCTTAGCCTACCCGGGGGCTGGGGCCAACGTCCTGACTTTC. The whole variable domain, filled in from reference TRBV7-2 and TRBJ2-6, reads GAGVSQSPSNKVTEKGKDVELRCDPISGHTALYWYRQSLGQGLEFLIYFQGNSAPDKSGLPSDRFSAERTGGSVSTLTIQRTQQEDSAVYLCASSLAYPGAGANVLTFGAGSRLTVL.

This clone has a handful of counts. The rearrangement joins TRBV7-8 to TRBJ2-5; 8 positions agree with TRBD2. The CDR3 contains 17 residues. Germline V gene sequence: CDR1 SGHVS, CDR2 FQNEAQ. The J segment lost 0 bases and the V segment lost 5 bases, leaving 11 bases of the junction unmatched. The CDR3 sequence is CASSLDVAGMYQETQYF. DNA for the CDR3: TGTGCCAGCAGCCTCGACGTAGCGGGGATGTACCAAGAGACCCAGTACTTC.

V usage is TRBV7-2 and J usage is TRBJ2-7, with 11 bases aligning to TRBD1. Germline trimming cut 5 bases from V and 4 bases from J; bases unmatched to any gene: 7. Germline V gives CDR1 SGHTA, CDR2 FQGNSA. The CDR3 is 15 residues long. CDR3 loop: CASSPRTGGGYEQYF. The DNA of the CDR3 is TGTGCCAGCAGCCCCCGGACAGGGGGCGGGTACGAGCAGTACTTC.

The chain carries TRBV5-1 and TRBJ2-5; D call uncertain. The germline CDR1 and CDR2 sequences are SGHRS and YFSETQ. Trimming pared 3 bases from V and 1 base from J, leaving 7 bases between. The CDR3 has 13 amino acids. The CDR3 spells CASSSSPQETQYF. The CDR3 DNA is TGCGCCAGCAGCTCCAGTCCCCAAGAGACCCAGTACTTC.

The rearrangement joins TRBV2 to TRBJ2-5, with 9 bases matching TRBD2. The CDR3 extends over 13 amino acids. The germline CDR1 and CDR2 sequences are SNHLY and FYNNEI. V shed 8 bases, J shed 5 bases, and the junction held 6 bases outside the gene matches. CDR3 DNA sequence: TGTGCCAGCGTAGCGGGAGTGGAGGAGACCCAGTACTTC. Protein product: CASVAGVEETQYF.

The chain links TRBV6-1 to TRBJ2-7; a weak D match, TRBD1 (6 bases). TRBJ2-1 matches the DNA end more closely, so the J call is doubtful. The CDR3 runs to 15 residues. CDR1 is MNHNS, CDR2 SASEGT, per germline. The CDR3: CASSEITGTYNEQFF. CDR3 DNA: TGTGCCAGCAGTGAAATAACAGGGACCTACAATGAGCAGTTCTTC.

The J gene is TRBJ2-7, the V gene TRBV2; possible D gene TRBD2, 6 bases. Looked up from germline, CDR1 is SNHLY and CDR2 is FYNNEI. Trimming took off 3 bases at V and 4 bases at J, with 13 bases between the two ends. The CDR3 extends over 14 amino acids. The CDR3 is CASSDATGAYEQYF. The DNA of the CDR3 is TGTGCCAGCAGTGATGCGACGGGAGCATACGAGCAGTACTTC.

The V call is TRBV19, the J call TRBJ2-7; the D gene could be TRBD1 or TRBD2 (5 bases each). Trimming shortened V by 3 bases and J by 7 bases, and 10 bases separated the two germline ends. The germline CDR1 and CDR2 sequences are LNHDA and SQIVND (reference sequence). CDR3 length equals 12 residues. CDR3 sequence reads: CASSMGDWEQYF. CDR3 DNA sequence: TGTGCCAGTAGTATGGGGGATTGGGAGCAGTACTTC.

V gene TRBV30 combines with J gene TRBJ2-5; D remains unclear. Between the trimmed V and J ends, which lost 0 bases and 5 bases, there was a span of 10 bases. The CDR3 totals 13 residues. Germline-derived CDR1 and CDR2 are GTSNPN and SVGIG (reference sequence). As DNA, the CDR3 is TGTGCCTGGAGTGTAGCTGGTGGGGAGACCCAGTACTTC. This encodes CAWSVAGGETQYF.

The genes are TRBV5-1 and TRBJ2-1; 8 positions match TRBD1. The germline CDR1 and CDR2 sequences are SGHRS and YFSETQ. V gave up 4 bases and J gave up 6 bases; unmatched junction bases: 9. This CDR3 is 15 amino acids long. CDR3 DNA: TGCGCCAGCAGCCGTACAGGGGGAGAGAGCAATGAGCAGTTCTTC. Encoded protein: CASSRTGGESNEQFF.